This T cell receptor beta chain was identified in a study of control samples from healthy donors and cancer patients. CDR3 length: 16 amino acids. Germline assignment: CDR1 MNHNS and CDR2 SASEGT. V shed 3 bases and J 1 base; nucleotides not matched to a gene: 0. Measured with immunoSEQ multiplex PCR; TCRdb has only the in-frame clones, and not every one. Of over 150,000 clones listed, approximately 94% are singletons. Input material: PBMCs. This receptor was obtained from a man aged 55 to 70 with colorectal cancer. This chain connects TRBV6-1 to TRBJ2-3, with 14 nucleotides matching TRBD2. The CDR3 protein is CASSETSGGGTDTQYF. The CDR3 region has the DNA TGTGCCAGCAGTGAGACTAGCGGGGGGGGCACAGATACGCAGTATTTT.